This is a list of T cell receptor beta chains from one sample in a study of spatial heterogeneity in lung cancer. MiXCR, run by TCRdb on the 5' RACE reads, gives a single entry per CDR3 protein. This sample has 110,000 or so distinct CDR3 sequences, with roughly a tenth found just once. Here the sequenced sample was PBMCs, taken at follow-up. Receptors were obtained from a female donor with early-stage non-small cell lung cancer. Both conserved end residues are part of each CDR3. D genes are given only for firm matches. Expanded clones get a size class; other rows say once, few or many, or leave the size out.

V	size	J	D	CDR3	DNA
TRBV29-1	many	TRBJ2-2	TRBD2	CSVEGGPGELFF	TGCAGCGTTGAGGGAGGGCCCGGGGAGCTGTTTTTT
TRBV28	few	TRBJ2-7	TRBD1	CASIELQGGATYEQYF	TGTGCCAGCATTGAATTACAGGGGGGAGCGACCTACGAGCAGTACTTC
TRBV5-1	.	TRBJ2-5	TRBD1	CASSLGARGTAQETQYF	TGCGCCAGCAGCTTGGGAGCAAGAGGGACAGCTCAAGAGACCCAGTACTTC
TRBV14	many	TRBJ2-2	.	CASSPIAGNTGELFF	TGTGCCAGCAGCCCGATCGCAGGGAACACCGGGGAGCTGTTTTTT
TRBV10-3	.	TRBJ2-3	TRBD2	CAISLGGVSGTDTQYF	TGTGCCATCAGTCTGGGGGGGGTTAGTGGCACAGATACGCAGTATTTT
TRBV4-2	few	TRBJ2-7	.	CASSQAQPPYEQYF	TGTGCCAGCAGCCAAGCACAGCCCCCCTACGAGCAGTACTTC
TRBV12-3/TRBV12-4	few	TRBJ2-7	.	CASRGIRGPSYEQYF	TGTGCCAGCAGGGGGATCCGGGGTCCTTCCTACGAGCAGTACTTC
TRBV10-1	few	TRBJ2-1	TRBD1	CASSEAGQGINEQFF	TGCGCCAGCAGTGAGGCGGGACAGGGAATCAATGAGCAGTTCTTC
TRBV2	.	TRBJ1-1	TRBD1	CASRDRGRNTEAFF	TGTGCCAGCAGGGACAGGGGAAGGAACACTGAAGCTTTCTTT
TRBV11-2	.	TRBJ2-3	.	CASSLGTISTDTQYF	TGTGCCAGCAGCTTAGGGACAATCAGCACAGATACGCAGTATTTT
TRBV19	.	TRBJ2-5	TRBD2	CASMAGTSPWKTQYF	TGTGCCAGTATGGCTGGGACTAGCCCCTGGAAGACCCAGTACTTC
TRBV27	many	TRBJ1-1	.	CASRGGWGTEAFF	TGTGCCAGCAGGGGGGGCTGGGGCACTGAAGCTTTCTTT
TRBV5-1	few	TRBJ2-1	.	CASSPAGYNEQFF	TGCGCCAGCAGCCCCGCGGGCTACAATGAGCAGTTCTTC
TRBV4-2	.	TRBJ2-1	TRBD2	CASSQESLAGPYNEQFF	TGTGCCAGCAGCCAAGAATCACTAGCGGGACCCTACAATGAGCAGTTCTTC
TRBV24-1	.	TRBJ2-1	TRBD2	CATSDHVGLASNNEQFF	TGTGCCACCAGTGATCACGTAGGACTAGCTTCCAACAATGAGCAGTTCTTC
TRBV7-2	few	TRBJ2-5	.	CASSLAGTKETQYF	TGTGCCAGCAGCTTAGCCGGGACAAAAGAGACCCAGTACTTC
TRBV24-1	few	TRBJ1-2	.	CATSSTESYYGYTF	TGTGCCACCAGTTCGACAGAGAGCTACTATGGCTACACCTTC
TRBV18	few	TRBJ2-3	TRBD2	CASSRAGGRTDTQYF	TGTGCCAGCTCGAGAGCGGGAGGGCGCACAGATACGCAGTATTTT
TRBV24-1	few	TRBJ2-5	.	CATKPRGQETQYF	TGTGCCACGAAGCCCAGGGGCCAAGAGACCCAGTACTTC
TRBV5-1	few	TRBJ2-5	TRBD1	CASFPGQGETQYF	TGCGCCAGCTTCCCGGGACAGGGGGAGACCCAGTACTTC